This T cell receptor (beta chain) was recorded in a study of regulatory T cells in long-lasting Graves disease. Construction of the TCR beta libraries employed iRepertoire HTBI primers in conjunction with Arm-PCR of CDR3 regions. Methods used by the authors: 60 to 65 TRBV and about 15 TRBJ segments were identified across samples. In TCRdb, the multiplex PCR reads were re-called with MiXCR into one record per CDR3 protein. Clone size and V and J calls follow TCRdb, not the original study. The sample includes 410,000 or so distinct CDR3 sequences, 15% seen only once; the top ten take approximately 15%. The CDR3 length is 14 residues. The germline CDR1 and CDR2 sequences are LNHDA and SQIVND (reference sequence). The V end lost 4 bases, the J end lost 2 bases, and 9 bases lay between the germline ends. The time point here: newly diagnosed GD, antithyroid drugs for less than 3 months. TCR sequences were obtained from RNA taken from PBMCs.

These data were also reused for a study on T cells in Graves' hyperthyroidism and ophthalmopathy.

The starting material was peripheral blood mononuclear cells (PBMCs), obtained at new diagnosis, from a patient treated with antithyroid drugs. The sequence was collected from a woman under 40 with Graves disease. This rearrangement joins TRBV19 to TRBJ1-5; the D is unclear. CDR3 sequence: CASSKGWGNQPQHF. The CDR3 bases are TGTGCCAGTAGTAAGGGTTGGGGCAATCAGCCCCAGCATTTT.